This TCR beta chain was captured in a study of T cells in Graves' hyperthyroidism and ophthalmopathy. The source material, RNA transcripts, was used to amplify TCR beta CDR3 regions. Researchers ran a first-round RT-PCR on the TCR CDR3 using the HTBI primer set. TCRdb processed the multiplex PCR reads anew with MiXCR; each CDR3 protein has one entry. The sample records roughly 710,000 distinct CDR3 sequences, roughly a third being singletons. General study points: Expanded thyroid clonotypes (above 0.001) were mostly also found in blood.

The CDR3 is made up of 14 amino acids. Trimming took off 6 bases at V and 1 base at J, with 10 bases between the two ends. The germline gives CDR1 LNHDA, CDR2 SQIVND (reference sequence). As for this clonotype: Its antigen is currently unknown.

Any patient presenting with uncontrolled infection, other autoimmune disease, pregnancy or lactation was left out. The sequenced sample consisted of blood. The clonotype originates from a woman aged 40-49 years with Graves' hyperthyroidism. The chain is built from TRBV19 and TRBJ2-1; weak D call: TRBD2 (6 bases). CDR3 loop: CASSGRGSYNEQFF. Here the CDR3 DNA reads TGTGCCAGTAGCGGGAGAGGGTCCTACAATGAGCAGTTCTTC.